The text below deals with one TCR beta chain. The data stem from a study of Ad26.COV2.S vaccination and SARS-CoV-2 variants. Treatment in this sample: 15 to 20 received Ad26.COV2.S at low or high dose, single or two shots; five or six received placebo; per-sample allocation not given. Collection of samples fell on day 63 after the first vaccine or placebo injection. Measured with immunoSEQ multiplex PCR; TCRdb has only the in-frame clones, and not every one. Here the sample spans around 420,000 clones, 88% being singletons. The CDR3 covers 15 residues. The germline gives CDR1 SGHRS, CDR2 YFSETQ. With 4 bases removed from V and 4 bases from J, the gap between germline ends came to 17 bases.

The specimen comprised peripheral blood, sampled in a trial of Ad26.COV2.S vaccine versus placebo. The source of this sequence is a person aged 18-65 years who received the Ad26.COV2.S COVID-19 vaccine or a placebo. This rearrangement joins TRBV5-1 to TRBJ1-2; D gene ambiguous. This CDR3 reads CASSPAGDTSYGYTF. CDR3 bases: TGCGCCAGCAGCCCGGCGGGTGATACCTCCTATGGCTACACCTTC.